The rows below give T cell receptor beta chains drawn from one sample of a study of beta chain features in type 1 diabetes. TCRdb's table, derived via immunoSEQ multiplex PCR, lists solely in-frame clones and lacks some. This table holds roughly 250,000 clones, about 71% found once. Specimen: naive CD4+ T cells from blood. These receptors were obtained from a man between 25 and 39 years old in good health. Each CDR3 is given with its conserved first and last residue. The D gene is left open where the match is weak. Rows may omit the clone size; those that give it use once, few, many or a size class.

cdr3_aa cdr3_nt j_call v_call clone_size d_call
CAWTVPRRGSYNSPLHF TGTGCCTGGACTGTTCCCAGGCGGGGTTCCTATAATTCACCCCTCCACTTT TRBJ1-6 TRBV30 few -
CASSESLRGTNEQFF TGTGCCAGCAGTGAAAGTCTGAGGGGGACCAATGAGCAGTTCTTC TRBJ2-1 TRBV25-1 few -
CSVGGSNNEQFF TGCAGCGTTGGGGGGAGCAACAATGAGCAGTTCTTC TRBJ2-1 TRBV29-1 - -
CASSLARTGKETQYF TGCGCCAGCAGCTTGGCCCGGACTGGTAAAGAGACCCAGTACTTC TRBJ2-5 TRBV5-1 - -
CASSPAENTGELFF TGTGCCAGCTCACCAGCGGAGAACACCGGGGAGCTGTTTTTT TRBJ2-2 TRBV18 - -
CAWSVRGGDSPLHF TGTGCCTGGAGTGTACGAGGGGGCGATTCACCCCTCCACTTT TRBJ1-6 TRBV30 - TRBD1
CATSTGTSGPSRYEQYF TGTGCCACCAGCACCGGGACTAGCGGGCCGAGTCGCTACGAGCAGTACTTC TRBJ2-7 TRBV15 - TRBD2
CAWKMRRTGVVNEQFF TGTGCCTGGAAGATGAGAAGAACGGGAGTGGTAAATGAGCAGTTCTTC TRBJ2-1 TRBV30 few -
CASSLEGVLTGELFF TGTGCCAGCAGCTTAGAAGGGGTCCTCACCGGGGAGCTGTTTTTT TRBJ2-2 TRBV11-2 - -
CAISERLEAFF TGTGCCATCAGTGAGAGGCTTGAAGCTTTCTTT TRBJ1-1 TRBV10-3 - -
CASSDRRDREQFF TGTGCCAGCAGTGATAGGAGGGATCGTGAGCAGTTCTTC TRBJ2-1 TRBV25-1 - -
CASSTRTSERLSNEQFF TGTGCCAGCAGCACGCGGACTAGCGAGAGACTATCCAATGAGCAGTTCTTC TRBJ2-1 TRBV9 once TRBD2
CASSSSRGQPQHF TGTGCCAGCAGCTCTTCCAGGGGTCAGCCCCAGCATTTT TRBJ1-5 TRBV7-2 - -
CASSLLPWDSGANVLTF TGTGCCAGCAGCTTACTCCCTTGGGACTCTGGGGCCAACGTCCTGACTTTC TRBJ2-6 TRBV7-2 - -
CASSPFREAGYEQYF TGTGCCAGCTCACCGTTCCGGGAGGCCGGGTACGAGCAGTACTTC TRBJ2-7 TRBV18 once TRBD2
CSASGPMGTGELFF TGCAGCGCTAGCGGCCCCATGGGCACCGGGGAGCTGTTTTTT TRBJ2-2 TRBV29-1 - TRBD2
CASSMGPYEQYF TGCGCCAGCAGCATGGGACCCTACGAGCAGTACTTC TRBJ2-7 TRBV5-1 - -
CASSLSSYNEQFF TGTGCCAGCAGCCTCTCGTCCTACAATGAGCAGTTCTTC TRBJ2-1 TRBV11-2 once -
CASSSPGQGADTQYF TGTGCCAGCAGCTCTCCGGGACAGGGCGCAGATACGCAGTATTTT TRBJ2-3 TRBV5-4 - TRBD1
CSARSPKGYTF TGCAGTGCCCGCTCCCCGAAGGGCTACACCTTC TRBJ1-2 TRBV20-1 once -
CAWKIENIQYF TGTGCCTGGAAAATCGAAAACATTCAGTACTTC TRBJ2-4 TRBV30 - -
CSVDRGVEQFF TGCAGCGTTGACAGGGGCGTTGAGCAGTTCTTC TRBJ2-1 TRBV29-1 - -
CASSFLRLRQNTGELFF TGTGCCAGCAGCTTCCTCCGGCTGAGGCAGAACACCGGGGAGCTGTTTTTT TRBJ2-2 TRBV28 - -
CAVRDRDYYGYTF TGTGCCGTCCGGGACAGGGATTACTATGGCTACACCTTC TRBJ1-2 TRBV10-3 few TRBD1
CASSPRAGGEETQYF TGTGCCAGCTCACCACGGGCAGGGGGCGAAGAGACCCAGTACTTC TRBJ2-5 TRBV18 - TRBD1
CASKPLFEEETQYF TGTGCCAGTAAGCCCCTATTCGAGGAAGAGACCCAGTACTTC TRBJ2-5 TRBV19 - -
CASSLAGVRETQYF TGCGCCAGCAGCTTGGCAGGGGTACGAGAGACCCAGTACTTC TRBJ2-5 TRBV5-1 - -
CASSLAGVEETQYF TGTGCCAGCAGCTTAGCGGGAGTGGAAGAGACCCAGTACTTC TRBJ2-5 TRBV9 - TRBD2
CASSPRAGGGETQYF TGTGCCAGCAGCCCTCGGGCAGGGGGCGGAGAGACCCAGTACTTC TRBJ2-5 TRBV6-5 - TRBD1
CASVLAGAETQYF TGTGCTAGTGTACTAGCGGGGGCGGAGACCCAGTACTTC TRBJ2-5 TRBV12-5 few TRBD2
CASSLGVGNQETQYF TGTGCCAGCAGCTTAGGTGTGGGGAACCAAGAGACCCAGTACTTC TRBJ2-5 TRBV7-2 - -
CASSALAVQETQYF TGTGCCAGCAGTGCCTTAGCGGTCCAAGAGACCCAGTACTTC TRBJ2-5 TRBV9 - -
CASSEVGVGYGYTF TGTGCCAGCAGTGAAGTTGGGGTCGGCTATGGCTACACCTTC TRBJ1-2 TRBV6-1 - -
CSARSLLGPQHF TGCAGCGCTCGATCGTTGCTGGGGCCCCAGCATTTT TRBJ1-5 TRBV29-1 - -
CSVILSGTDTQYF TGCAGCGTGATCCTGTCGGGGACAGATACGCAGTATTTT TRBJ2-3 TRBV29-1 - -
CASSLGDEQYF TGTGCCAGCAGCTTAGGGGACGAGCAGTACTTC TRBJ2-7 TRBV7-6 once -
CASSQDPIPSSYNEQFF TGCGCCAGCAGCCAAGATCCTATCCCTAGCTCCTACAATGAGCAGTTCTTC TRBJ2-1 TRBV4-3 once -
CASSEVGRDYEQYF TGTGCCAGCAGTGAGGTGGGGAGGGACTACGAGCAGTACTTC TRBJ2-7 TRBV6-1 few TRBD2
CASRRTGSYGYTF TGTGCCAGCAGGCGAACAGGGTCCTATGGCTACACCTTC TRBJ1-2 TRBV11-2 - -
CASSRTSSGRADNEQFF TGTGCCAGCAGCCGCACGAGTAGCGGGAGGGCGGACAATGAGCAGTTCTTC TRBJ2-1 TRBV11-2 - TRBD2
CSVDTSVTDTQYF TGCAGCGTTGATACTAGTGTTACAGATACGCAGTATTTT TRBJ2-3 TRBV29-1 - -
CSVRDTKSYEQYF TGCAGCGTCCGGGACACTAAATCCTACGAGCAGTACTTC TRBJ2-7 TRBV29-1 - -